A single sample gave rise to the 29 T cell receptor beta chains below, sequenced in a study of T cell responses to AZD1222 COVID-19 vaccine. The data were produced by immunoSEQ multiplex PCR, yet TCRdb's version contains in-frame clones alone and is incomplete. The sample lists about 45,000 clones; about 87% were seen once. This material consisted of peripheral blood, taken 28 days after the second AZD1222 dose. The receptors come from an adult who received the AZD1222 COVID-19 vaccine.

This sequence joins TRBV3-1 (or the pseudogene TRBV3-2) and TRBJ1-4, with TRBD1 as a possible D gene (5 bases). The CDR3 length is 14 residues. Trimming shortened V by 6 bases and J by 3 bases, and 11 bases separated the two germline ends. Germline V gives CDR1 LGHDT, CDR2 YNNKEL (reference sequence). The CDR3, as DNA: TGTGCCAGCAGTCGGGACTTCTCTAATGAAAAACTGTTTTTT. It encodes CASSRDFSNEKLFF.

This clone was picked up one time. The chain has TRBV4-1 and TRBJ2-7; TRBD2 agrees at 8 bases. V trimming: 3 bases; J trimming: 3 bases; junction bases outside the gene matches: 4. This CDR3 has 14 amino acids. Germline V gene lookup returns CDR1 MGHRA and CDR2 YSYEKL. CDR3 DNA sequence: TGCGCCAGCAGCCATCCCGGGACTAGCTACGAGCAGTACTTC. It codes for CASSHPGTSYEQYF.

The chain recombines TRBV7-2 with TRBJ1-1; TRBD1 is a possible D gene (6 bases). Germline loops: CDR1 SGHTA, CDR2 FQGNSA. Trimming cost V 0 bases and J 2 bases, with 10 bases left between them. The CDR3 is made up of 15 amino acids. Written as DNA, the CDR3 is TGTGCCAGCAGCTTAGCGCCGGACAGAAACACTGAAGCTTTCTTT. Translated: CASSLAPDRNTEAFF.

The rearrangement links TRBV5-1 to TRBJ1-4, with unresolved D. Germline CDR1 is SGHRS and CDR2 is YFSETQ. CDR3 length: 14 residues. Trimming stripped 0 bases from V and 5 bases from J, with 8 bases between. The CDR3 DNA sequence: TGCGCCAGCAGCTTGGCCGCGGGGAATGAAAAACTGTTTTTT. Protein: CASSLAAGNEKLFF.

The chain couples TRBV11-2 to TRBJ2-3; possible D gene TRBD1, 6 bases. This CDR3 contains 14 residues. The V gene lost 5 bases and the J gene lost 1 base, with 10 bases spanning the gap. Germline CDR1 reads SGHAT; CDR2 reads FQNNGV. The CDR3 protein is CASSATGRTDTQYF. In nucleotides, the CDR3 is TGTGCCAGCAGCGCAACAGGGCGCACAGATACGCAGTATTTT.

The gene calls are TRBV5-1 and TRBJ2-1; 11 bases are a match to TRBD2. Germline lookup yields CDR1 SGHRS and CDR2 YFSETQ. V was clipped by 0 bases and J by 4 bases; unmatched bases: 3. This CDR3 contains 16 residues. CDR3 protein: CASSLVLAGGYNEQFF. The CDR3 nucleotides are TGCGCCAGCAGCTTGGTTCTAGCGGGAGGTTACAATGAGCAGTTCTTC.

J is TRBJ2-1 and V is TRBV9; TRBD2 agrees at 11 bases. The CDR3 is 15 residues long. Germline values: CDR1 SGDLS, CDR2 YYNGEE. J gave up 6 bases and V 2 bases, and 4 bases lay outside the gene matches. CDR3 sequence reads: CASSVLAGGSNEQFF. The CDR3 DNA reads TGTGCCAGCAGCGTTCTAGCGGGAGGTTCCAATGAGCAGTTCTTC.

The rearrangement links TRBV27 to TRBJ2-3; 7 nucleotides match TRBD2. This CDR3 contains 17 residues. V lost 0 bases to trimming and J lost 2 bases; unmatched junction nucleotides: 8. CDR1 and CDR2 (germline): MNHEY, SMNVEV (reference sequence). The CDR3 nucleotides are TGTGCCAGCAGTTTATCGATGCGGGAGTATGACACAGATACGCAGTATTTT. Protein product: CASSLSMREYDTDTQYF.

This clone was seen a few times. The chain links TRBV6-2 or TRBV6-3 to TRBJ2-7; possibly TRBD2 for D (5 bases). The CDR3 totals 15 residues. The germline V and J ends were trimmed by 5 bases and 0 bases, with 14 bases remaining between them. The germline CDR1 and CDR2 sequences are MNHEY and SVGEGT. The CDR3: CASSIGLTSSYEQYF. The CDR3 region has the DNA TGTGCCAGCAGTATTGGACTGACGAGCTCCTACGAGCAGTACTTC.

The chain joins TRBV7-8 to TRBJ2-5; D gene unclear. Trimming pared 5 bases from V and 5 bases from J, leaving 9 bases between. The CDR3 has 12 amino acids. Per germline, CDR1 SGHVS and CDR2 FQNEAQ. CDR3 sequence: CASSPGRETQYF. The CDR3 bases are TGTGCCAGCAGCCCCGGGCGGGAGACCCAGTACTTC.

The rearrangement uses TRBV6-2 or TRBV6-3 and TRBJ2-2, with D perhaps matching TRBD2 (6 bases). Germline CDR1 reads MNHEY; CDR2 reads SVGEGT. The V end lost 2 bases, the J end lost 2 bases, and 12 bases lay between the germline ends. CDR3 length: 16 amino acids. As DNA, the CDR3 is TGTGCCAGCAGTTACCCCCTAGCGAGAAACACCGGGGAGCTGTTTTTT. Amino acid sequence: CASSYPLARNTGELFF.

The rearrangement uses TRBV28 and TRBJ2-7; either TRBD1 or TRBD2 may supply D (6 bases each). The CDR3 is 15 residues long. V lost 5 bases to trimming and J lost 7 bases, with 21 bases between them. The germline gives CDR1 MDHEN, CDR2 SYDVKM. CDR3: CASSPWRGNSGEQYF. CDR3 in DNA: TGTGCCAGCAGTCCGTGGAGGGGGAATTCCGGTGAGCAGTACTTC.

This chain links TRBV30 with TRBJ1-2; D is ambiguous. Germline assignment: CDR1 GTSNPN and CDR2 SVGIG (reference sequence). Trimming removed 1 base from V and 3 bases from J, with 12 bases in between. CDR3 length: 14 amino acids. The CDR3 bases are TGTGCCTGGAGTGGGGGAAGGCAGCACTATGGCTACACCTTC. Translating gives CAWSGGRQHYGYTF.

The chain employs TRBV11-2 and TRBJ1-1; D uncertain. Trimming pared 3 bases from V and 1 base from J, leaving 18 bases between. The CDR3 consists of 17 residues. CDR1 is SGHAT and CDR2 is FQNNGV in the germline V gene. In DNA, the CDR3 is TGTGCCAGCAGCTTTGGGATGGTTGGAGATCCGAACACTGAAGCTTTCTTT. The encoded protein is CASSFGMVGDPNTEAFF.

The genes are TRBV3-1 (or the pseudogene TRBV3-2) and TRBJ1-2; D not resolved. The germline V and J ends were trimmed by 3 bases and 4 bases, with 12 bases remaining between them. CDR1 LGHDT and CDR2 YNNKEL come from the germline V gene (reference sequence). This CDR3 is 14 amino acids long. The CDR3 nucleotides read TGTGCCAGCAGCCACAATGTAGGAGTCTATGGCTACACCTTC. Translation: CASSHNVGVYGYTF.

This clone was detected a few times. The V call is TRBV19, the J call TRBJ1-4; tentatively, D is TRBD1 (5 bases). Germline-derived CDR1 and CDR2 are LNHDA and SQIVND (reference sequence). The CDR3 totals 18 residues. Trimming removed 3 bases from V and 2 bases from J, with 19 bases in between. The CDR3: CASSIAGPKYATNEKLFF. In nucleotides, the CDR3 is TGTGCCAGTAGTATCGCGGGACCCAAATATGCTACTAATGAAAAACTGTTTTTT.

This chain connects TRBV6-5 to TRBJ2-2; D unclear. V was clipped by 6 bases and J by 1 base, with 3 bases between them. The CDR3 has 12 amino acids. Looked up from germline, CDR1 is MNHEY and CDR2 is SVGAGI. CDR3 coding DNA: TGTGCCAGCAGAAGGAACACCGGGGAGCTGTTTTTT. This gives the protein CASRRNTGELFF.

The chain carries TRBV19 and TRBJ1-1; D is possibly TRBD1 (6 bases). Per the germline V gene, CDR1 is LNHDA and CDR2 is SQIVND (reference sequence). The CDR3 consists of 15 residues. V was pared by 3 bases and J by 1 base, with 12 bases between. The CDR3 loop is CASSIIGGANTEAFF. The CDR3 region has the DNA TGTGCCAGTAGTATTATTGGGGGGGCGAACACTGAAGCTTTCTTT.

The chain couples TRBV6-5 to TRBJ1-1; no clear D. This CDR3 is 15 amino acids long. V was cut by 3 bases and J by 0 bases, with 11 bases left in between. Looked up from germline, CDR1 is MNHEY and CDR2 is SVGAGI. CDR3 DNA sequence: TGTGCCAGCAGTTATGAGGGTACCGTGAACACTGAAGCTTTCTTT. Its translation: CASSYEGTVNTEAFF.

In nucleotides, the CDR3 is TGTGCCAGTAAATCGGGAGCCGCCTACGAGCAGTACTTC. This codes for CASKSGAAYEQYF. The V call is TRBV19, the J call TRBJ2-7; D perhaps matches TRBD2 (6 bases). The CDR3 has 13 amino acids. V was shortened by 7 bases and J by 2 bases, with 12 bases between the two germline ends. Germline V lookup: CDR1 LNHDA, CDR2 SQIVND (reference sequence).

The chain uses TRBV18 and TRBJ1-5; D is unclear. CDR1 and CDR2 (germline): KGHSH, LQKENI. Trimming removed 2 bases from V and 4 bases from J, with 12 bases in between. The CDR3 length is 15 residues. The CDR3, as DNA: TGTGCCAGCTCACCAGAGAGTTGGCGAAATCAGCCCCAGCATTTT. This sequence encodes CASSPESWRNQPQHF.

This chain uses TRBV6-5 with TRBJ2-7; D may be TRBD1 or TRBD2 (5 bases each). Trimming took 4 bases from V and 2 from J, leaving 15 bases between them. Looked up from germline, CDR1 is MNHEY and CDR2 is SVGAGI. CDR3 length: 15 amino acids. CDR3 loop: CASSWGRDGPYEQYF. The CDR3 DNA sequence: TGTGCCAGCAGTTGGGGCCGGGACGGACCCTACGAGCAGTACTTC.

The chain employs TRBV6-5 and TRBJ1-5; 8 bases align to TRBD1. Per germline, CDR1 MNHEY and CDR2 SVGAGI. With 2 bases clipped from V and 3 bases from J, the junction kept 6 bases outside the gene matches. This CDR3 is 16 amino acids long. CDR3 DNA: TGTGCCAGCAGTTACCTCGGACAGGGCGTCAATCAGCCCCAGCATTTT. Its translation is CASSYLGQGVNQPQHF.

The genes are TRBV27 and TRBJ1-1; TRBD1 matches at 12 bases. The length of the CDR3 is 19 residues. The trim removed 5 bases at V and 0 bases at J, leaving 13 bases unmatched. CDR1 is MNHEY and CDR2 is SMNVEV in the germline V gene (reference sequence). CDR3 sequence: CASSPTGTGGVWMNTEAFF. CDR3 bases: TGTGCCAGCAGTCCAACAGGGACAGGGGGCGTTTGGATGAACACTGAAGCTTTCTTT.

The V and J genes are TRBV5-1 and TRBJ2-3; D gene unclear. V was cut by 5 bases and J by 1 base, with 14 bases left in between. CDR1 is SGHRS and CDR2 is YFSETQ in the germline V gene. The CDR3 has 15 residues. CDR3 region: CASSHPPEGTDTQYF. DNA of the CDR3: TGCGCCAGCAGTCATCCCCCCGAGGGCACAGATACGCAGTATTTT.

V is TRBV28 and J is TRBJ1-2; a weak D match, TRBD1 (5 bases). The CDR3 sequence is 16 residues long. Trimming left V 7 bases short and J 6 bases short, with 24 bases between. Germline CDR1 reads MDHEN; CDR2 reads SYDVKM. Here the CDR3 DNA reads TGTGCCAGCACCCGTAGAGGGCAGGGCGCGTGGAATGGCTACACCTTC. It is translated as CASTRRGQGAWNGYTF.

This rearrangement joins TRBV6-6 to TRBJ1-3; 11 bases are shared with TRBD1. This CDR3 has 16 residues. V lost 6 bases to trimming and J lost 2 bases; unmatched junction nucleotides: 6. In germline, CDR1 is MNHNY, CDR2 SVGAGI (reference sequence). The CDR3 region is CASSVGQGAAGNTIYF. CDR3 nucleotides: TGTGCCAGCAGCGTCGGACAGGGGGCTGCTGGAAACACCATATATTTT.

J is TRBJ2-4 and V is TRBV6-5, with TRBD2 matching 7 bases. Germline lookup yields CDR1 MNHEY and CDR2 SVGAGI. The CDR3 length is 15 residues. The junction had 6 bases not matched to a gene; V was cut back by 6 bases and J by 1 base. The CDR3 is CASRGGVSAKNIQYF. The DNA for the CDR3 is TGTGCCAGCAGGGGAGGGGTTTCGGCCAAAAACATTCAGTACTTC.

The chain uses TRBV6-5 and TRBJ2-1; D could derive from TRBD1 or TRBD2 (6 bases each). V was cut by 6 bases and J by 6 bases, with 15 bases left in between. This CDR3 spans 14 amino acids. In germline, CDR1 is MNHEY, CDR2 SVGAGI. CDR3 residues: CASSFRGVTNEQFF. In DNA, the CDR3 is TGTGCCAGCAGCTTTAGGGGGGTAACCAATGAGCAGTTCTTC.